Listed below are T cell receptor beta chains from one sample, sequenced in a study of beta chain features in type 1 diabetes. Libraries were prepared by immunoSEQ multiplex PCR; TCRdb keeps only in-frame clonotypes and omits some of them. The repertoire holds about 650,000 clones, with around 11% as singletons. The sequenced sample consisted of naive CD4+ T cells from blood. Receptor source: a young man with type 1 diabetes. Each CDR3 is given with its conserved first and last residue. A D gene is named only where the DNA matches it firmly. Some rows have no size entry. The others give once, few or many, or a class for an expanded clone.

.	TRBJ2-2	TRBV5-4	few	TGTGCCAGCAGCTTGTTCGCCACCGGGGAGCTGTTTTTT	CASSLFATGELFF
TRBD1	TRBJ2-7	TRBV5-1	few	TGCGCCAGCAGCCCGCGACAGGGGTCCTACGAGCAGTACTTC	CASSPRQGSYEQYF
.	TRBJ2-7	TRBV7-2	.	TGTGCCAGCAGCTTGATAGGTAGCTACGAGCAGTACTTC	CASSLIGSYEQYF
.	TRBJ2-3	TRBV4-3	.	TGCGCCAGCAGCCAAGATTCAGGGCGTGAAGATACGCAGTATTTT	CASSQDSGREDTQYF
.	TRBJ1-2	TRBV19	.	TGTGCCAGTAGTACGGCGTCCCCGACAGTGACAGGCTACACCTTC	CASSTASPTVTGYTF
TRBD2	TRBJ2-7	TRBV27	few	TGTGCCTCCCAGTTGGCTATCGGCGGGAGCTCCTACGAGCAGTACTTC	CASQLAIGGSSYEQYF
.	TRBJ1-2	TRBV19	.	TGTGCCAGTAGCATCGGACGGGACTATGGCTACACCTTC	CASSIGRDYGYTF
.	TRBJ2-7	TRBV19	few	TGTGCCAGTAGTATACGGGGGGCCGACTACGAGCAGTACTTC	CASSIRGADYEQYF
TRBD2	TRBJ2-5	TRBV27	.	TGTGCCAGCAGTTCCCAGACTAGCGGGGGGGCCGGGGAGACCCAGTACTTC	CASSSQTSGGAGETQYF
TRBD2	TRBJ2-2	TRBV7-9	.	TGTGCCAGCAGCCCAGCCCGGGCTAGCGGGCGCGGGGAGCTGTTTTTT	CASSPARASGRGELFF